This TCR beta chain was captured by sequencing in a study of blood T cell repertoires in COVID-19. Germline CDR1 reads MRHNA; CDR2 reads SNTAGT. J gave up 4 bases and V 3 bases, and 9 bases lay outside the gene matches. The CDR3 runs 16 residues. Libraries were prepared by immunoSEQ multiplex PCR; TCRdb keeps only in-frame clonotypes and omits some of them. The data show about 40,000 clones, approximately 80% seen once. The chain employs TRBV6-4 and TRBJ2-5; 9 bases line up with TRBD1. The source of this sequence is a man aged 45-65 years with active or convalescent COVID-19. The sequenced material came from peripheral blood. The CDR3 nucleotides read TGTGCCAGCAGTGAAACCGGTGGGACAGGGATAGAGACCCAGTACTTC. Translation gives CASSETGGTGIETQYF.